This record covers a single T cell receptor (beta chain). The antigen remains undetermined. The source of the sample is a study of lymphopenia after photon versus proton radiotherapy. Overall study findings and caveats: After lymphocyte nadir, photon-treated repertoires showed oligoclonal expansion, especially CD8+ Temra. Proton therapy kept repertoires fairly stable, unlike photons, which gained effector/memory cells.

Trimming shortened V by 2 bases and J by 0 bases, and 5 bases separated the two germline ends. Germline values: CDR1 KGHSH, CDR2 LQKENI. The CDR3 loop spans 15 amino acids. Repertoires were generated with immunoSEQ multiplex PCR, while TCRdb's copy carries only in-frame clones and drops some. The repertoire holds about 8,300 clones, with 80% to 90% as singletons. Sequencing was performed on peripheral blood, taken from a patient treated with photon-based radiotherapy. This rearrangement joins TRBV18 to TRBJ1-6; D unresolved. This receptor was taken from a man older than 75 with cholangiocarcinoma. The CDR3 reads CASSPGSSYNSPLHF. DNA of the CDR3: TGTGCCAGCTCACCAGGGAGCTCCTATAATTCACCCCTCCACTTT.